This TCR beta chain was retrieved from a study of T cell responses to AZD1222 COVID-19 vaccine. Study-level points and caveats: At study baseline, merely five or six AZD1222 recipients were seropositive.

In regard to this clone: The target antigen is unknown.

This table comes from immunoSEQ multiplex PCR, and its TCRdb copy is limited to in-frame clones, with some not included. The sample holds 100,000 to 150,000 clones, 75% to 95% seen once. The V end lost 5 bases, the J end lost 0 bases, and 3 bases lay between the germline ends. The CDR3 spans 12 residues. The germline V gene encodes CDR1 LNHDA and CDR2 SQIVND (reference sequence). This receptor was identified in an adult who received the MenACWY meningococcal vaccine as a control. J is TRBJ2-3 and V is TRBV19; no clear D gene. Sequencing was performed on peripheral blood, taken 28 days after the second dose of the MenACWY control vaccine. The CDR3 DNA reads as TGTGCCAGTAGTGTTAGCACAGATACGCAGTATTTT. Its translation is CASSVSTDTQYF.